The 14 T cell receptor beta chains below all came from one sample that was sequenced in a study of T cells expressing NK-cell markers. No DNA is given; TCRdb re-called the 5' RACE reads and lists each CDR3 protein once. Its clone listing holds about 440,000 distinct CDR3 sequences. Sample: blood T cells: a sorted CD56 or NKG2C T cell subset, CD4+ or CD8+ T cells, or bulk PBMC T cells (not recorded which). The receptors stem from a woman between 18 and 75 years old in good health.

CDR3 residues: CASSRTSGGYNEQFF. This chain connects TRBV12-3 or TRBV12-4 to TRBJ2-1; the D gene TCRdb calls, TRBD2, cannot be checked with no DNA. The CDR3 extends over 15 amino acids.

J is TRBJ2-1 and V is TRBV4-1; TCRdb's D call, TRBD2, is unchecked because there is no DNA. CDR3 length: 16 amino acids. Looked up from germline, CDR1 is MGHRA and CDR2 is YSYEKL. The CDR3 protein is CASSQVIAVSYNEQFF.

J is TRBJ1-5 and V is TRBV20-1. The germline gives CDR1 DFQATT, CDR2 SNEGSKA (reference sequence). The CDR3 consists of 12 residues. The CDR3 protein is CSARQANQPQHF.

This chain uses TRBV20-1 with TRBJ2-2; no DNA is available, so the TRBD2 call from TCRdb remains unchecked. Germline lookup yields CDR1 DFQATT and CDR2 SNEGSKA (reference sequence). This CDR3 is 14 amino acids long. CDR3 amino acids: CSANGDIAPGELFF.

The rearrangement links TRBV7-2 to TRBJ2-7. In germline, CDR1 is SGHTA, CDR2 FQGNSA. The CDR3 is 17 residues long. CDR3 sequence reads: CASSLERRNDPYYEQYF.

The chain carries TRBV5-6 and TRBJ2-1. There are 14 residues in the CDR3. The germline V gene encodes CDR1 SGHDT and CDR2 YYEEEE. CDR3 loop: CASSLIEGHNEQFF.

CDR3 region: CASSLTRVRAFF. The J gene is TRBJ1-1, the V gene TRBV5-1. Germline V lookup: CDR1 SGHRS, CDR2 YFSETQ. The CDR3 is made up of 12 amino acids.

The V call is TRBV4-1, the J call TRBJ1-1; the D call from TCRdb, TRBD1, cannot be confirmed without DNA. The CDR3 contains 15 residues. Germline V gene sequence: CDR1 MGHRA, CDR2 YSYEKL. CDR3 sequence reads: CASSQVWGGNTEAFF.

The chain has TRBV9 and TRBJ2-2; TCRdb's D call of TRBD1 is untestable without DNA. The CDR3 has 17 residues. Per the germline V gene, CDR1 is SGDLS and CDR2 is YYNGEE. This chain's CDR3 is CASSAPRNTRDTGELFF.

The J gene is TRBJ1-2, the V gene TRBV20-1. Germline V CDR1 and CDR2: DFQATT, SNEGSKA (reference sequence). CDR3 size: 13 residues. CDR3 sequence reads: CSAGNRRGYGYTF.

The CDR3 region is CASSAGGDTDTQYF. The gene calls are TRBV6-1 and TRBJ2-3; TCRdb indicates TRBD1, and absent DNA this call remains unverified. Germline CDR1 reads MNHNS; CDR2 reads SASEGT. This CDR3 region has 14 residues.

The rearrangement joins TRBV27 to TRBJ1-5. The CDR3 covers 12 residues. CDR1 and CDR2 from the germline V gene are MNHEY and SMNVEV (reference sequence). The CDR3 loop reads CASSHLLGPQHF.

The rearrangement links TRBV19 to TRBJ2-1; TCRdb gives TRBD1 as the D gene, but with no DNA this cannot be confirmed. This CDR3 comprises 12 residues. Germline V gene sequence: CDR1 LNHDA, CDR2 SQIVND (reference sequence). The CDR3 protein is CASTRQGNEQFF.

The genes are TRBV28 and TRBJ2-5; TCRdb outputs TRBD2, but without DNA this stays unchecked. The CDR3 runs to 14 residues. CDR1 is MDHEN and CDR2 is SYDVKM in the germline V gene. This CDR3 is CASRQAGGLETQYF. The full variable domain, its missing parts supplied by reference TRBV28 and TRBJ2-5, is DVKVTQSSRYLVKRTGEKVFLECVQDMDHENMFWYRQDPGLGLRLIYFSYDVKMKEKGDIPEGYSVSREKKERFSLILESASTNQTSMYLCASRQAGGLETQYFGPGTRLLVL.